These T cell receptor beta chains were read from a single sample in a study of human T cells and chemical hapten exposure. TCRdb processed the RACE reads anew with MiXCR; each CDR3 protein has one entry. The sample has 120,000 or so distinct CDR3 sequences; about 10% are singletons. The source was whole blood, collected in connection with sensitization to the hapten diphenylcyclopropenone (DPC). These receptors originate from a woman aged 45 to 65 with alopecia areata. Some clones in this sample may be carry-over from other donors' samples. Each CDR3 is given with its conserved first and last residue. Each record gives: D gene, clone size, J gene, V gene, CDR3 protein, CDR3 DNA. The D gene is left open where the match is weak. Size values are once, few and many counts, or a class for expanded clones, and some rows have none.

TRBD2 | - | TRBJ2-3 | TRBV7-2 | CASSLGGRLAGGTDTQYF | TGTGCCAGCAGCTTAGGGGGCCGACTAGCGGGAGGCACAGATACGCAGTATTTT
- | - | TRBJ1-2 | TRBV29-1 | CSVDPNDNTF | TGCAGCGTTGATCCTAACGACAATACCTTC
TRBD1 | - | TRBJ2-7 | TRBV5-1 | CASSPAGQGPYEQYF | TGCGCCAGCAGCCCGGCGGGACAGGGGCCCTACGAGCAGTACTTC
TRBD1 | - | TRBJ1-5 | TRBV24-1 | CATSDPTQGPREPQHF | TGTGCCACCAGTGACCCCACACAGGGGCCAAGGGAGCCCCAGCATTTT
TRBD2 | - | TRBJ2-1 | TRBV5-1 | CASSSGLRGGAGNEQFF | TGCGCCAGCAGCTCGGGCCTACGCGGGGGGGCGGGTAATGAGCAGTTCTTC
- | many | TRBJ1-1 | TRBV2 | CASVQRGTEAFF | TGTGCCAGTGTACAGCGGGGCACTGAAGCTTTCTTT
- | - | TRBJ1-2 | TRBV7-8 | CASAARTYGYTF | TGTGCCAGCGCGGCGCGGACCTATGGCTACACCTTC
TRBD2 | - | TRBJ2-1 | TRBV20-1 | CSATSSRGALSSYNEQFF | TGCAGTGCTACGTCCTCGCGGGGGGCCCTGAGCTCCTACAATGAGCAGTTCTTC
TRBD2 | few | TRBJ2-7 | TRBV20-1 | CSANSGSTYEQYF | TGCAGTGCTAATAGCGGGTCTACCTACGAGCAGTACTTC
TRBD1 | many | TRBJ1-4 | TRBV20-1 | CSAPTPRQGTNEKLFF | TGCAGTGCTCCTACACCCCGACAGGGAACTAATGAAAAACTGTTTTTT
- | - | TRBJ1-4 | TRBV9 | CASSRSSSTNEKLFF | TGTGCCAGCAGCCGGAGCTCTTCAACTAATGAAAAACTGTTTTTT
TRBD1 | - | TRBJ2-2 | TRBV6-6 | CASILVQGATGELFF | TGTGCCAGCATCCTAGTCCAGGGGGCCACCGGGGAGCTGTTTTTT
TRBD2 | few | TRBJ2-3 | TRBV20-1 | CSARELAGTDTQYF | TGCAGTGCTAGGGAACTAGCGGGCACAGATACGCAGTATTTT
- | - | TRBJ1-2 | TRBV20-1 | CSANNRDHYGYTF | TGCAGTGCGAATAACAGGGACCACTATGGCTACACCTTC
TRBD1 | - | TRBJ1-6 | TRBV7-9 | CASSPGTVNSPLHF | TGTGCCAGCAGCCCGGGGACAGTTAATTCACCCCTCCACTTT
TRBD2 | - | TRBJ2-1 | TRBV6-6 | CASSYSAGMGEQFF | TGTGCCAGCAGTTACTCAGCGGGAATGGGTGAGCAGTTCTTC
- | many | TRBJ2-7 | TRBV28 | CASSSGVTSYEQYF | TGTGCCAGCAGTTCCGGGGTGACCTCCTACGAGCAGTACTTC
- | - | TRBJ1-2 | TRBV7-9 | CASSYRDHGYTF | TGTGCCAGCAGCTACAGGGACCATGGCTACACCTTC
TRBD2 | - | TRBJ2-3 | TRBV6-6 | CASSLGLAGGGSTDTQYF | TGTGCCAGCAGTCTGGGATTAGCGGGAGGGGGAAGCACAGATACGCAGTATTTT
- | few | TRBJ2-7 | TRBV28 | CASSLWGVVGEQYF | TGTGCCAGCAGTTTATGGGGAGTTGTAGGGGAGCAGTACTTC
- | - | TRBJ1-5 | TRBV4-2 | CASSRDGTPDLAQHF | TGTGCCAGCAGCCGAGACGGGACACCCGATTTGGCCCAGCATTTT
- | many | TRBJ2-3 | TRBV7-2 | CASSGPSMGAGTDTQYF | TGTGCCAGCAGCGGACCTAGTATGGGGGCGGGCACAGATACGCAGTATTTT
TRBD1 | - | TRBJ2-2 | TRBV10-3 | CAISEPGQGYAGELFF | TGTGCCATCAGTGAGCCGGGACAGGGTTACGCCGGGGAGCTGTTTTTT